The T cell receptor (beta chain) described here comes from a study of shared clonotypes between healthy human individuals. The CDR3 sequence is 15 residues long. The V gene's germline CDR1 is LNHDA and CDR2 SQIVND (reference sequence). V was cut by 6 bases and J by 9 bases, with 21 bases left in between. Here immunoSEQ multiplex PCR was the method, and the copy in TCRdb shows in-frame clones only, minus some. The repertoire holds 2 million to 2.5 million clones, with roughly 92% as singletons. Memory CD4+ cells were the fraction left after CD45RA+ naive selection. Regarding the study as a whole: There were few donors, and this limited the genetic and exposure-history diversity represented. Estimated richness was generally greater in naive than memory subsets.

Details on this clone: Its antigen is as yet unknown.

The chain carries TRBV19 and TRBJ2-1, with D perhaps TRBD2 (5 bases). Sequenced: naive CD4+ T cells from PBMCs. Subset reported: CD45RA+ positively selected. The sequence was collected from a man in his late teens or twenties in good health. Some clones in this sample may be carry-over from other donors' samples. DNA for the CDR3: TGTGCCAGTAGGCGGGCGAGGGCCCCCTCGCGTGAGCAGTTCTTC. Protein product: CASRRARAPSREQFF.